The 14 T cell receptor beta chains below were found in one sample sequenced in a study of T cell repertoires and HLA-DP antigens. Generated by immunoSEQ multiplex PCR, the TCRdb table keeps only in-frame clones and is missing some. The sample yields approximately 86,000 clones, approximately 86% seen once. Which antigens these TCRs recognize remains unknown. The sequenced sample was CD4+ T cells from PBMCs. The receptors were sampled from a man aged 45 to 65 in good health and CMV-seronegative.

The CDR3 coding sequence is TGTGCCAGCAGAGTCCGGACGGGGGTCAATCAGCCCCAGCATTTT. Translating it yields CASRVRTGVNQPQHF. V gene TRBV6-5 combines with J gene TRBJ1-5; TRBD1 might be the D (5 bases). Germline CDR1 is MNHEY and CDR2 is SVGAGI. CDR3 size: 15 residues. V was cut by 6 bases and J by 3 bases, with 15 bases left in between.

The V gene is TRBV15, the J gene TRBJ1-5, with D unclear. CDR3 length equals 14 residues. The V end was cut by 1 base, the J end by 3 bases, with 7 bases between. In germline, CDR1 is LNHNV, CDR2 YYDKDF (reference sequence). DNA of the CDR3: TGTGCCACCAGCAGAGTTGGCTTCAATCAGCCCCAGCATTTT. Its translation is CATSRVGFNQPQHF.

The J gene is TRBJ2-7, the V gene TRBV11-2, with unresolved D. Germline assignment: CDR1 SGHAT and CDR2 FQNNGV. Trimming took off 0 bases at V and 3 bases at J, with 15 bases between the two ends. The CDR3 has 16 residues. The CDR3 region is CASSLDRRSFIYEQYF. In DNA, the CDR3 is TGTGCCAGCAGCTTAGATCGCAGATCTTTTATCTACGAGCAGTACTTC.

The rearrangement joins TRBV30 to TRBJ1-3, with D possibly being TRBD1 (5 bases). There are 14 residues in the CDR3. Germline assignment: CDR1 GTSNPN and CDR2 SVGIG (reference sequence). V lost 3 bases to trimming and J lost 1 base, with 10 bases between them. The CDR3 nucleotides are TGTGCCTGGAGGGTCCGACAGTCTGGAAACACCATATATTTT. Translation: CAWRVRQSGNTIYF.

The J gene is TRBJ1-4, the V gene TRBV7-9; possible D gene TRBD1, 5 bases. There are 12 residues in the CDR3. CDR1 is SEHNR, CDR2 FQNEAQ, per germline (reference sequence). Trimming cost V 4 bases and J 10 bases, with 10 bases left between them. CDR3 bases: TGTGCCAGCAGCTCCCAGGGCGTAAAACTGTTTTTT. It encodes CASSSQGVKLFF.

The chain recombines TRBV7-2 with TRBJ2-7; a possible D gene is TRBD2 (6 bases). The V end was cut by 1 base, the J end by 0 bases, with 16 bases between. The CDR3 totals 17 residues. Germline-derived CDR1 and CDR2 are SGHTA and FQGNSA. The chain's CDR3 is CASSLEASATFSYEQYF. The DNA for the CDR3 is TGTGCCAGCAGCTTAGAGGCTAGCGCTACTTTCTCCTACGAGCAGTACTTC.

The gene calls are TRBV13 and TRBJ1-2; D might be TRBD1 (5 bases). The CDR3 length is 14 residues. Germline CDR1 PRHDT, CDR2 FYEKMQ (reference sequence). V was shortened by 6 bases and J by 8 bases, with 19 bases between the two germline ends. This CDR3 reads CASRSSGTHGGYTF. CDR3 nucleotides: TGTGCCAGCAGATCCTCCGGGACCCATGGGGGCTACACCTTC.

The chain recombines TRBV11-3 with TRBJ2-4; D unclear. The CDR3 loop spans 15 amino acids. Germline V CDR1 and CDR2: SGHNT, YENEEA. V was trimmed by 3 bases and J by 0 bases, leaving 9 bases between them. Here the CDR3 DNA reads TGTGCCAGCAGCTTCTCTGGGGAAGCCAAAAACATTCAGTACTTC. Translated, it gives CASSFSGEAKNIQYF.

The genes are TRBV5-1 and TRBJ2-3, with 10 bases aligning to TRBD2. Germline assignment: CDR1 SGHRS and CDR2 YFSETQ. This CDR3 contains 19 residues. The ends lost 0 bases at V and 4 bases at J; junction bases unmatched: 14. The CDR3 nucleotides are TGCGCCAGCAGCTTGGAGGGAGCGGAGCGGGGGGGCTGGGCAGATACGCAGTATTTT. The encoded protein is CASSLEGAERGGWADTQYF.

This chain joins TRBV7-9 and TRBJ1-1; D unclear. This CDR3 has 13 amino acids. Germline CDR1 SEHNR, CDR2 FQNEAQ (reference sequence). V shed 1 base and J shed 5 bases, with 8 bases lying between them. Written as DNA, the CDR3 is TGTGCCAGCAGCTTAGTAGGGCGGACTGAAGCTTTCTTT. It specifies CASSLVGRTEAFF.

V gene TRBV5-5 combines with J gene TRBJ2-2; tentatively, D is TRBD2 (5 bases). CDR3 size: 17 residues. V was trimmed by 4 bases and J by 1 base, leaving 17 bases between them. In germline, CDR1 is SGHKS, CDR2 YYEKEE (reference sequence). CDR3 region: CASSRRIQSGNTGELFF. For the CDR3, the DNA is TGTGCCAGCAGCCGTAGGATACAAAGCGGGAACACCGGGGAGCTGTTTTTT.

The J gene is TRBJ2-7, the V gene TRBV28; a weak D match, TRBD2 (6 bases). From germline, CDR1 is MDHEN and CDR2 SYDVKM. This CDR3 contains 11 residues. Trimming pared 3 bases from V and 12 bases from J, leaving 12 bases between. The CDR3 loop is CASSFGQGGYF. DNA for the CDR3: TGTGCCAGCAGTTTTGGGCAGGGAGGGTACTTC.

CDR3 in DNA: TGTGCCAGCTCGGGGGTCAGCAATCAGCCCCAGCATTTT. It is translated as CASSGVSNQPQHF. The rearrangement uses TRBV18 and TRBJ1-5; tentatively, D is TRBD1 (5 bases). The V end was cut by 6 bases, the J end by 1 base, with 7 bases between. CDR3 length equals 13 residues. CDR1 is KGHSH, CDR2 LQKENI, per germline.

V is TRBV28 and J is TRBJ1-1, with unresolved D. Germline lookup yields CDR1 MDHEN and CDR2 SYDVKM. CDR3 length: 13 amino acids. The ends were cut back, 3 bases at V and 7 bases at J, with 12 bases in the middle. The CDR3 sequence is CASSFIGRDEAFF. The CDR3 coding sequence is TGTGCCAGCAGTTTCATTGGGAGGGATGAAGCTTTCTTT.